Here is one T cell receptor beta chain with its context. Its antigen is currently not known. The sample holds no much larger clone one base away, and base qualities are not on file. For TCR beta library preparation, roughly 2.1 micrograms of genomic DNA were isolated from cryopreserved PBMCs. Longitudinal blood samples from CLL patients on ibrutinib monotherapy underwent high-throughput TCR beta sequencing. The patients were enrolled in a single-center, open-label phase 2 trial of ibrutinib monotherapy. A MiSeq instrument was used for deep resolution sequencing, which targeted depths ranging from 1 in 1 million up to 1 in 200,000 T cells, with coverage averaging 10x for each clonotype. The immunoSEQ hsTCRB Kit was used to generate TCR beta libraries. The authors' analysis ran thus. ImmunoSEQ Data Assistant and ImmunoSEQ Analyzer were used for data analysis, and V, D and J genes were assigned according to IMGT definitions. Clonality, which ranges from 0 to 1, was calculated by subtracting the normalized Shannon entropy of productive rearrangement frequencies from one. Public clonotype analysis was restricted to overrepresented clonotypes comprising at least 0.05% of each patient's repertoire. Thirteen age-matched healthy donor repertoires from immuneACCESS were used as controls for clonality. The immuneACCESS repertoire file appears here via TCRdb, limited to in-frame rearrangements. These files lack a portion of the clones; in checked studies, under half of the deficit traces to unresolved V genes, and the cause of the others is not known. Clonal size and the V and J genes are those of that table, whereas D and trimming came from the DNA. Across this sample there are 300,000 to 400,000 clones, with around 66% seen only once. Around 6.3% of the sample comes from the top ten.

These data come from a study of cytotoxic CD8 clonotypes in ibrutinib-treated CLL (dated by TCRdb to the early 2020s). Regarding the research as a whole: The cohort was composed of about 10 relapsed/refractory and roughly 14 treatment-naive patients; IGHV unmutated status was identified in roughly 18 patients. Responses were partial in approximately 24 patients and complete in 2; after median around 65 months follow-up, some 15 stayed in remission and 12 progressed. Samples at response were collected after a median of about twelve months of treatment, with a range of about 6 to 36 months. An average of around 250,000 productive templates and 94,082 productive rearrangements was obtained per sample. Longitudinal samples were obtainable from about 30% of the roughly 86 participants in the trial. Cryopreserved peripheral blood mononuclear cells were obtained before treatment, at response, and at either sustained remission or disease progression. All remission and progressive disease samples were collected while patients were still receiving ibrutinib.

Beyond this particular receptor, the publication reports: Clonality rose at ibrutinib response, remained stable during sustained remission, and dropped back toward baseline at progression. Lymph node repertoires were not examined, and the timing of sampling was not matched between patients in sustained remission and those whose disease progressed. Public clonotypes were rare and either shrank or stayed stable during treatment, and the rise in clonality at ibrutinib response reflected expansion of private clonotypes. At baseline, clonality was higher than in age-matched healthy donors and showed a strong correlation with circulating CD8+ T-cell counts.

This TCR was sampled from a human donor with chronic lymphocytic leukemia. The sequences come from PBMCs, collected after 36 months of ibrutinib treatment.

The CDR3 region has the sequence CASSSPSGSYNEQFF. The bases read TGTGCCAGCAGTTCCCCTAGCGGGAGTTACAATGAGCAGTTCTTC. The chain is made from TRBV27 and TRBJ2-1; TRBD2 agrees with 10 junctional bases. The V end gives up 4 bases and the J end 4 bases, leaving 4 bases in the junction not matched to a gene. For CDR1 and CDR2, the germline V gene (reference sequence) lists MNHEY and SMNVEV. The CDR3 holds 15 amino acids from the cysteine to the phenylalanine. Left in the record is the CDR3 DNA by itself, 45 bases read in frame from the first base.